This TCR beta chain derives from a study of identifying expanded T cells in peripheral blood. The method was immunoSEQ multiplex PCR; TCRdb's version includes in-frame clones alone and lacks a portion of them. This sample has around 91,000 clones; approximately 88% occur once, and the top ten carry approximately 4%. Germline values: CDR1 SGHDT, CDR2 YYEEEE. This CDR3 has 17 residues. V was pared by 1 base and J by 2 bases, with 9 bases of the junction left unmatched. The receptor comes from a person aged 18-69 years in good health. The specimen sequenced was blood. The chain is built from TRBV5-6 and TRBJ2-3, with 8 nucleotides matching TRBD1. The CDR3 reads CASSLKGSDRDTDTQYF. Here the CDR3 DNA reads TGTGCCAGCAGCTTGAAGGGCTCGGACAGGGACACAGATACGCAGTATTTT.